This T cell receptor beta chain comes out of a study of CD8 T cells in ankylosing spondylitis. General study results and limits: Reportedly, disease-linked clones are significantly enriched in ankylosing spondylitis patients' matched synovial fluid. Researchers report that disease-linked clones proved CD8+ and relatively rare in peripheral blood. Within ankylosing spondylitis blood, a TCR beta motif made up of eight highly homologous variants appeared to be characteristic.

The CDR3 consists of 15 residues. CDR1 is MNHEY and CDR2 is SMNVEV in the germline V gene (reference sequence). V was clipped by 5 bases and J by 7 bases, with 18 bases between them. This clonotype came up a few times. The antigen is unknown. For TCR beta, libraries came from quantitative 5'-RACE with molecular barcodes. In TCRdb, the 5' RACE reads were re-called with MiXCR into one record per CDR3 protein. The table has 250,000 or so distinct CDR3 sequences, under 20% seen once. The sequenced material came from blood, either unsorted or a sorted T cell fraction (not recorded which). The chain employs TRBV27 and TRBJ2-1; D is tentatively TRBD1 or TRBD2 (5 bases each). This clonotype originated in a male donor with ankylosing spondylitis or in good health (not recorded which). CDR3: CASSPRDLSWNEQFF. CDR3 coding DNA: TGTGCCAGCAGTCCTAGGGACCTATCTTGGAATGAGCAGTTCTTC.